This TCR beta chain derives from a study of blood T cell repertoires in COVID-19. Study-level background: Sites across the United States, Italy and Spain contributed samples from acute and convalescent COVID-19.

Germline assignment: CDR1 LNHDA and CDR2 SQIVND (reference sequence). J gave up 3 bases and V 3 bases, and 2 bases lay outside the gene matches. CDR3 size: 13 residues. The assay was immunoSEQ multiplex PCR, and TCRdb's table has in-frame clones only and misses some. The repertoire holds 50,000 to 70,000 clones, around 87% seen once, with 5.5% to 8.5% in the top ten. Material for sequencing was peripheral blood. The sequence came from a man aged 60 to 75 with active or convalescent COVID-19. This chain connects TRBV19 to TRBJ2-7, with 7 bases lining up with TRBD2. The CDR3 sequence is CASSIWTSYEQYF. In DNA, the CDR3 is TGTGCCAGTAGTATTTGGACTAGCTACGAGCAGTACTTC.